The 10 T cell receptor beta chains presented below share a single source sample, sequenced in a study of radiation and T cells in renal cell carcinoma. Time point defined: blood 2 weeks post-SBRT. Regarding treatment: 15 Gy SBRT to primary tumor, nephrectomy 4 weeks later. Clones were sequenced by immunoSEQ multiplex PCR, and TCRdb holds only the in-frame ones, with some missing. Here the sample spans 150,000 to 160,000 clones, 80% to 90% being singletons. The material sequenced was blood, taken from a patient whose treatment included radiotherapy and nephrectomy. Receptors were obtained from a woman between 45 and 60 years old with renal cell carcinoma.

The rearrangement joins TRBV13 to TRBJ2-1; D is undetermined. Trimming pared 3 bases from V and 9 bases from J, leaving 3 bases between. The CDR3 consists of 10 residues. Germline CDR1 reads PRHDT; CDR2 reads FYEKMQ (reference sequence). The CDR3 loop is CASSLSEQFF. CDR3 DNA sequence: TGTGCCAGCAGCTTGTCTGAGCAGTTCTTC. Variable domain in full (rest from reference TRBV13 and TRBJ2-1): AAGVIQSPRHLIKEKRETATLKCYPIPRHDTVYWYQQGPGQDPQFLISFYEKMQSDKGSIPDRFSAQQFSDYHSELNMSSLELGDSALYFCASSLSEQFFGPGTRLTVL.

The DNA for the CDR3 is TGTGCCAGCAGGCTGTCCACAGATACGCAGTATTTT. Translating it yields CASRLSTDTQYF. The chain links TRBV28 to TRBJ2-3; D uncertain. This CDR3 contains 12 residues. V was clipped by 6 bases and J by 2 bases, with 6 bases between them. Germline values: CDR1 MDHEN, CDR2 SYDVKM. Variable domain in full (rest from reference TRBV28 and TRBJ2-3): DVKVTQSSRYLVKRTGEKVFLECVQDMDHENMFWYRQDPGLGLRLIYFSYDVKMKEKGDIPEGYSVSREKKERFSLILESASTNQTSMYLCASRLSTDTQYFGPGTRLTVL.

The chain carries TRBV9 and TRBJ1-2, with a weak D call TRBD1 (5 bases). CDR1 and CDR2 (germline): SGDLS, YYNGEE. The CDR3 length is 14 residues. V was pared by 1 base and J by 4 bases, with 11 bases between. The CDR3 sequence: CASSVRAGTYGYTF. DNA of the CDR3: TGTGCCAGCAGCGTACGTGCAGGGACCTATGGCTACACCTTC.

J is TRBJ1-5 and V is TRBV7-2; the D is unclear. V lost 1 base to trimming and J lost 0 bases, with 7 bases between them. The CDR3 runs 15 residues. Germline V lookup: CDR1 SGHTA, CDR2 FQGNSA. The CDR3 reads CASSLDPGSNQPQHF. CDR3 sequence (DNA): TGTGCCAGCAGCTTAGATCCAGGTAGCAATCAGCCCCAGCATTTT.

The J gene is TRBJ1-4, the V gene TRBV7-8; the D is unclear. V dropped 1 base and J dropped 0 bases, with 6 bases sitting between them. In germline, CDR1 is SGHVS, CDR2 FQNEAQ. The CDR3 spans 15 residues. The CDR3 nucleotides are TGTGCCAGCAGCTTAGGAGGATCAACTAATGAAAAACTGTTTTTT. Translated, it gives CASSLGGSTNEKLFF.

This sequence joins TRBV5-4 and TRBJ2-2; a weak D match, TRBD1 (5 bases). This CDR3 is 14 amino acids long. With 5 bases removed from V and 1 base from J, the gap between germline ends came to 9 bases. The V gene's germline CDR1 is SGHNT and CDR2 YYREEE (reference sequence). CDR3 in DNA: TGTGCCAGCAGGGTGGGGCAGAACACCGGGGAGCTGTTTTTT. This gives the protein CASRVGQNTGELFF.

The chain uses TRBV6-5 and TRBJ1-2, with D perhaps matching TRBD1 (6 bases). CDR3 length: 12 residues. Per the germline V gene, CDR1 is MNHEY and CDR2 is SVGAGI. The germline V and J ends were trimmed by 5 bases and 6 bases, with 10 bases remaining between them. This CDR3 is CASSPTGHGYTF. The DNA for the CDR3 is TGTGCCAGCAGTCCAACAGGGCATGGCTACACCTTC.

This clone has just one count. The chain joins TRBV6-6 to TRBJ2-1; 10 bases match TRBD1. Germline V gives CDR1 MNHNY, CDR2 SVGAGI (reference sequence). The CDR3 consists of 14 residues. Trimming at V came to 6 bases and at J to 4 bases, leaving 3 bases not matched to a gene. The CDR3 loop reads CASSGTGVYNEQFF. The CDR3 DNA is TGTGCCAGCAGCGGGACAGGGGTGTACAATGAGCAGTTCTTC.

This rearrangement joins TRBV9 to TRBJ2-7; D is perhaps TRBD2 (7 bases). Trimming cost V 10 bases and J 5 bases, with 16 bases left between them. From germline, CDR1 is SGDLS and CDR2 YYNGEE. CDR3 length equals 12 residues. The CDR3 reads CAECPGGHEQYF. The CDR3 nucleotides are TGTGCCGAATGTCCGGGGGGCCACGAGCAGTACTTC.

The chain employs TRBV23-1 and TRBJ1-4; the D gene is possibly TRBD1 (6 bases). TRBV23-1 is classed as an ORF, of uncertain function. This CDR3 contains 15 residues. Trimming shortened V by 4 bases and J by 2 bases, and 11 bases separated the two germline ends. The CDR3 here is CASSRRGGTNEKLFF. In DNA, the CDR3 is TGCGCCAGCAGTCGCAGGGGTGGCACTAATGAAAAACTGTTTTTT.